The 14 T cell receptor beta chains presented below share a single source sample, sequenced in a study of cytomegalovirus exposure and HLA in healthy donors. The PCR ran on 60 Vbeta and 13 Jbeta primers. The data were produced by immunoSEQ multiplex PCR, yet TCRdb's version contains in-frame clones alone and is incomplete. The table has over 200,000 clones, around 85% seen once. Specimen: PBMCs. All receptors come from a human donor in good health.

CDR3 coding DNA: TGTGCCAGCAGCGAATCCGGCGGGAAGTCCTACAATGAGCAGTTCTTC. This sequence encodes CASSESGGKSYNEQFF. The chain recombines TRBV2 with TRBJ2-1; TRBD2 might be the D (6 bases). From germline, CDR1 is SNHLY and CDR2 FYNNEI. This CDR3 has 16 residues. Trimming cost V 6 bases and J 1 base, with 16 bases left between them.

The chain employs TRBV4-2 and TRBJ2-1, with 12 bases identical to TRBD2. This CDR3 region has 16 residues. Germline CDR1 reads LGHNA; CDR2 reads YNFKEQ. V shed 1 base, J shed 6 bases, and the junction held 4 bases outside the gene matches. CDR3 nucleotides: TGTGCCAGCAGCCAAGTGACTAGCGGGAGCTTCAATGAGCAGTTCTTC. Its translation is CASSQVTSGSFNEQFF.

V is TRBV28 and J is TRBJ2-7; TRBD2 matches at 13 bases. After removal of 2 bases from V and 7 bases from J, the junction contained 5 bases not matched to a gene. This CDR3 has 15 amino acids. CDR1 MDHEN and CDR2 SYDVKM come from the germline V gene. The CDR3: CASSLALAGGREQYF. The CDR3 DNA follows: TGTGCCAGCAGTTTAGCACTAGCGGGAGGGAGAGAGCAGTACTTC.

V is TRBV28 and J is TRBJ2-7, with no clear D. V was clipped by 5 bases and J by 2 bases, with 16 bases between them. The CDR3 has 15 residues. In germline, CDR1 is MDHEN, CDR2 SYDVKM. Here the CDR3 DNA reads TGTGCCAGCAGTCTCCCGGGTGTCAGAGCCTACGAGCAGTACTTC. Protein: CASSLPGVRAYEQYF.

The chain uses TRBV5-1 and TRBJ1-1; D gene uncertain. This CDR3 has 13 amino acids. V gave up 6 bases and J gave up 2 bases, with 11 bases separating them. Germline V CDR1 and CDR2: SGHRS, YFSETQ. The CDR3 is CASTTYPNTEAFF. DNA of the CDR3: TGCGCCAGCACCACCTATCCTAACACTGAAGCTTTCTTT.

The V call is TRBV20-1, the J call TRBJ2-7; D gene uncertain. The CDR3 is 9 residues long. Germline V lookup: CDR1 DFQATT, CDR2 SNEGSKA (reference sequence). The ends were cut back, 6 bases at V and 2 bases at J, with 2 bases in the middle. The CDR3, as DNA: TGCAGTGCCGCCTACGAGCAGTACTTC. Amino acid sequence: CSAAYEQYF.

The rearrangement joins TRBV7-2 to TRBJ2-7; 11 bases map to TRBD2. The CDR3 covers 15 residues. CDR1 and CDR2 (germline): SGHTA, FQGNSA. The junction had 8 bases not matched to a gene; V was cut back by 5 bases and J by 5 bases. Here the CDR3 reads CASSLIAGGPNEQYF. The CDR3 DNA follows: TGTGCCAGCAGCCTAATAGCGGGAGGGCCTAACGAGCAGTACTTC. Looking up the rest from reference TRBV7-2 and TRBJ2-7 gives the full variable domain: GAGVSQSPSNKVTEKGKDVELRCDPISGHTALYWYRQSLGQGLEFLIYFQGNSAPDKSGLPSDRFSAERTGGSVSTLTIQRTQQEDSAVYLCASSLIAGGPNEQYFGPGTRLTVT.

Concerning this clone: This specimen includes other DNA sequences encoding the same CDR3. V gene TRBV5-1 combines with J gene TRBJ2-5, with TRBD2 matching 13 bases. CDR3 size: 18 residues. CDR1 and CDR2 (germline): SGHRS, YFSETQ. Trimming took 4 bases from V and 5 from J; bases not matched to a gene: 14. The CDR3 sequence: CASSPGTSGNLVGETQYF. DNA of the CDR3: TGCGCCAGCAGCCCTGGGACTAGCGGGAATCTTGTGGGGGAGACCCAGTACTTC.

V gene TRBV5-1 combines with J gene TRBJ1-4; D not resolved. The length of the CDR3 is 12 residues. Per germline, CDR1 SGHRS and CDR2 YFSETQ. Between the trimmed V and J ends, which lost 2 bases and 7 bases, there was a span of 6 bases. The CDR3 sequence: CASSFSGEKLFF. CDR3 bases: TGCGCCAGCAGCTTTTCGGGTGAAAAACTGTTTTTT.

The chain recombines TRBV28 with TRBJ1-5, with D hard to call. The germline V gene has CDR1 MDHEN and CDR2 SYDVKM. Trimming pared 10 bases from V and 9 bases from J, leaving 22 bases between. The CDR3 consists of 14 residues. CDR3 nucleotide sequence: TGTGCCACCAAACCCCCCGCAGAGAGGAGGCCCCAGCATTTT. It is translated as CATKPPAERRPQHF.

The chain is built from TRBV29-1 and TRBJ2-5; no clear D. From germline, CDR1 is SQVTM and CDR2 ANQGSEA. Trimming removed 4 bases at V and 0 bases at J, with 6 bases between. The CDR3 contains 12 residues. CDR3 nucleotides: TGCAGCGTTGGAGACTACCAAGAGACCCAGTACTTC. Protein product: CSVGDYQETQYF.

The chain employs TRBV7-9 and TRBJ1-1; no clear D. The CDR3 is made up of 12 amino acids. Trimming stripped 2 bases from V and 4 bases from J, with 5 bases between. Germline V gives CDR1 SEHNR, CDR2 FQNEAQ (reference sequence). The CDR3 is CASSLQSTEAFF. As DNA, the CDR3 is TGTGCCAGCAGCTTACAGTCCACTGAAGCTTTCTTT.

This chain connects TRBV7-9 to TRBJ2-4, with 16 bases matching TRBD2. The CDR3 is 19 residues long. Germline assignment: CDR1 SEHNR and CDR2 FQNEAQ (reference sequence). Unmatched junction bases numbered 7, after V lost 5 bases and J lost 0 bases. CDR3 coding DNA: TGTGCCAGCAGCGCGGGACTAGCGGGAGGGTCCGTAGCCAAAAACATTCAGTACTTC. The encoded protein is CASSAGLAGGSVAKNIQYF.

The chain carries TRBV28 and TRBJ1-2; D gene uncertain. The germline gives CDR1 MDHEN, CDR2 SYDVKM. The V gene lost 4 bases and the J gene lost 8 bases, with 17 bases spanning the gap. This CDR3 spans 14 amino acids. The chain's CDR3 is CASSSRYGLLGYTF. In nucleotides, the CDR3 is TGTGCCAGCAGTTCGAGGTACGGACTTCTGGGCTACACCTTC.